This T cell receptor beta chain was captured in a study of CD8+CD57+ T cells in acquired aplastic anemia. The overall study: Each DNA sample taken from sorted CD4+ and CD8+ cells came to 3 to 4 ug on average. Overall study findings and caveats: The study found no significant CD8+ Simpson's diversity difference between patients and controls. Sharing between patients and controls was observed for twenty-nine CD8+ CDR3 sequences.

Genomic DNA templated the TCR beta VDJ and CDR3 profiling. MiXCR, run by TCRdb on the reads, gives a single entry per CDR3 protein. The table has under 350,000 distinct CDR3 sequences, 55% to 65% seen once. Regarding this clonotype: The antigen is not known. A single base separates this from a much larger clone, so it may be a read error.

Germline-derived CDR1 and CDR2 are MNHNS and SASEGT. The CDR3 loop spans 17 amino acids. The chain has TRBV6-1 and TRBJ1-6; perhaps TRBD1 as D (6 bases). Sequenced sample: sorted CD4+, CD8+, or CD8+CD57+ T cells (not recorded which) from PBMCs. The receptor was derived from a human donor with severe aplastic anemia or a healthy control (not recorded which). The CDR3 coding sequence is TGTGGCAGCAGTGAATATCTAGGGGGCTCCTATAATTCACCCCTCCACTTT. Encoded protein: CGSSEYLGGSYNSPLHF.